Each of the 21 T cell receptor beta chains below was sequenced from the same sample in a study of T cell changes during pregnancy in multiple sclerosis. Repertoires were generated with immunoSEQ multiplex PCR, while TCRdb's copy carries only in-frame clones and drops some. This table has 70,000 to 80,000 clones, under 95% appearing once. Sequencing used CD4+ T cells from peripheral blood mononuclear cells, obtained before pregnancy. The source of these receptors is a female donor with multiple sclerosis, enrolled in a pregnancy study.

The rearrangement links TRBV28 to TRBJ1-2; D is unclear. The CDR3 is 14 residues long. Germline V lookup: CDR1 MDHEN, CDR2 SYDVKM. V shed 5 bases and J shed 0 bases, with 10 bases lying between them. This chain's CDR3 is CASSRVGPNYGYTF. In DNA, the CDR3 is TGTGCCAGCAGTCGAGTGGGCCCTAACTATGGCTACACCTTC.

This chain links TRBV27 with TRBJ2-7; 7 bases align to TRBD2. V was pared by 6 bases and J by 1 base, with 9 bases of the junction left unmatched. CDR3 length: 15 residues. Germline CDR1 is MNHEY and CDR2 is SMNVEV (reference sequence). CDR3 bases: TGTGCCAGCAGGCCCCGAGGAGCGGGGTCCTACGAGCAGTACTTC. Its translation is CASRPRGAGSYEQYF.

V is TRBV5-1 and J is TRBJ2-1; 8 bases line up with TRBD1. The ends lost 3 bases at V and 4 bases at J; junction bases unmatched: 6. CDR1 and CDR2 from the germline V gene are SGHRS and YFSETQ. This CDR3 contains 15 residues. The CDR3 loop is CASSSGTGLYNEQFF. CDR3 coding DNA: TGCGCCAGCAGCTCCGGGACAGGCTTATACAATGAGCAGTTCTTC. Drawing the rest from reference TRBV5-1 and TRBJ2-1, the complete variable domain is KAGVTQTPRYLIKTRGQQVTLSCSPISGHRSVSWYQQTPGQGLQFLFEYFSETQRNKGNFPGRFSGRQFSNSRSEMNVSTLELGDSALYLCASSSGTGLYNEQFFGPGTRLTVL.

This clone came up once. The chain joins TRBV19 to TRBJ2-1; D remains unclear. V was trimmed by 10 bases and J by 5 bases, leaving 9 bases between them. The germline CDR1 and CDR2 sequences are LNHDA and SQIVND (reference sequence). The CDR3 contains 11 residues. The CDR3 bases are TGTGCCACTAAGAGGAACAATGAGCAGTTCTTC. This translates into CATKRNNEQFF. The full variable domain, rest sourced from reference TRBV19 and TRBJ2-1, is DGGITQSPKYLFRKEGQNVTLSCEQNLNHDAMYWYRQDPGQGLRLIYYSQIVNDFQKGDIAEGYSVSREKKESFPLTVTSAQKNPTAFYLCATKRNNEQFFGPGTRLTVL.

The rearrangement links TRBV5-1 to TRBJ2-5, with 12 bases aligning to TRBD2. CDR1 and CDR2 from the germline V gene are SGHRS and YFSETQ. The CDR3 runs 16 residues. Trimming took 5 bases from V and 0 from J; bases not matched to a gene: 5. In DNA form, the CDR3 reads TGCGCCAGCAGAAAACTAGCGGGGGGTTACCAAGAGACCCAGTACTTC. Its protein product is CASRKLAGGYQETQYF.

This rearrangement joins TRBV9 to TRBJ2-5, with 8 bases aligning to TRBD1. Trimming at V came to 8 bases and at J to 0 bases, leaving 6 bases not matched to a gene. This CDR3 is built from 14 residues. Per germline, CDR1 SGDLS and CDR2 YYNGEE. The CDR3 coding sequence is TGTGCCAGTAGCCAGGGGGCGGACCAAGAGACCCAGTACTTC. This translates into CASSQGADQETQYF.

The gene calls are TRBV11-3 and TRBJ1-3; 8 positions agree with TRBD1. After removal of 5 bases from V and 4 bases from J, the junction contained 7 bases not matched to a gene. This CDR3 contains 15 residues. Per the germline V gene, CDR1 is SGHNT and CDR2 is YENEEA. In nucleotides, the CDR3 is TGTGCCAGCAGCCCACCGACAGGGGCAGGAAACACCATATATTTT. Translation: CASSPPTGAGNTIYF.

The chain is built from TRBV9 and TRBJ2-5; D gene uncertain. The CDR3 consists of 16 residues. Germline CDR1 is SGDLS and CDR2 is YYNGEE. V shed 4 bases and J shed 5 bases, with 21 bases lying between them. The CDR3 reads CASSLNPARRVETQYF. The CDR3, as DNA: TGTGCCAGCAGCCTAAACCCCGCTAGGAGAGTGGAGACCCAGTACTTC.

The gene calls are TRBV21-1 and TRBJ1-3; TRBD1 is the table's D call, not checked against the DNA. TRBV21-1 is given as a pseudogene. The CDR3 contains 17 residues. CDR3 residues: CASSKACRGSSGNTIYF. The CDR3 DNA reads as TGTGCCAGCAGCAAAGCCTGCAGGGGGAGCTCTGGAAACACCATATATTTT.

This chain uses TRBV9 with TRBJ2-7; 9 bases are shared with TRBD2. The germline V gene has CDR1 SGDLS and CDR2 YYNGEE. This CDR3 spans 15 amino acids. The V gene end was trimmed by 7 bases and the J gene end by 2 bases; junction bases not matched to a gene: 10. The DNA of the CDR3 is TGTGCCAGCGGCATGGGGCTAGCGGGGACCTACGAGCAGTACTTC. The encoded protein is CASGMGLAGTYEQYF.

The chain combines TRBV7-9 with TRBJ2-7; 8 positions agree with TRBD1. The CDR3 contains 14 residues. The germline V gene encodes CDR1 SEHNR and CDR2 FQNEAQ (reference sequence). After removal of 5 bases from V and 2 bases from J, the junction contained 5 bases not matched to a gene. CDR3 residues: CASSLQGATYEQYF. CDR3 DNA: TGTGCCAGCAGCCTGCAGGGGGCCACCTACGAGCAGTACTTC.

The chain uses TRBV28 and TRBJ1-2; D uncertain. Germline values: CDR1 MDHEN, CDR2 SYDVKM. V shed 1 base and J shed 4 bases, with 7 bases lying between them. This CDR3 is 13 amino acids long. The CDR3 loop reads CASSLSQTYGYTF. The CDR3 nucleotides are TGTGCCAGCAGTTTATCACAGACCTATGGCTACACCTTC.

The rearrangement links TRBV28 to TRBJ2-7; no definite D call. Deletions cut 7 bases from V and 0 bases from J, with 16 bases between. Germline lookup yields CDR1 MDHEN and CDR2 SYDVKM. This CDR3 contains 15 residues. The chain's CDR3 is CASNTPAVDSYEQYF. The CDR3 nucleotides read TGTGCCAGCAATACCCCCGCGGTAGACTCCTACGAGCAGTACTTC.

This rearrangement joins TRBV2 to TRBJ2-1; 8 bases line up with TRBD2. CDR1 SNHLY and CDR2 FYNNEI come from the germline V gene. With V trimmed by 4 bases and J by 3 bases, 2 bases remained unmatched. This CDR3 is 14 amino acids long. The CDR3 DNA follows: TGTGCCAGCAGTGGGACTAGCCACTACAATGAGCAGTTCTTC. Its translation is CASSGTSHYNEQFF.

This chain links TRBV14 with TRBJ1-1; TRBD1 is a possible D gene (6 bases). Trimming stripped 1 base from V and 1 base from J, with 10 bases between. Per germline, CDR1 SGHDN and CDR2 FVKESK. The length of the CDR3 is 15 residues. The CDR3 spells CASSQVAGANTEAFF. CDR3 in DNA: TGTGCCAGCAGCCAAGTCGCGGGGGCGAACACTGAAGCTTTCTTT.

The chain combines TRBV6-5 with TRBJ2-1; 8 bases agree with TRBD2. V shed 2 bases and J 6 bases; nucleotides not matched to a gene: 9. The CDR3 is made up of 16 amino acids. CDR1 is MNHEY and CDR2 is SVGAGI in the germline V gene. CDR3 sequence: CASSYRWLAGLNEQFF. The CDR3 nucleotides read TGTGCCAGCAGTTACAGGTGGCTAGCGGGTCTCAATGAGCAGTTCTTC.

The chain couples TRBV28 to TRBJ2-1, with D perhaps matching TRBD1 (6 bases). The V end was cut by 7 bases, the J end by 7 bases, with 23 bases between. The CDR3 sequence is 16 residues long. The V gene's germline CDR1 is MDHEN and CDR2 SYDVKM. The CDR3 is CASKLTGDSRGNEQFF. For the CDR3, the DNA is TGTGCCAGCAAATTGACAGGAGACTCCAGGGGAAATGAGCAGTTCTTC.

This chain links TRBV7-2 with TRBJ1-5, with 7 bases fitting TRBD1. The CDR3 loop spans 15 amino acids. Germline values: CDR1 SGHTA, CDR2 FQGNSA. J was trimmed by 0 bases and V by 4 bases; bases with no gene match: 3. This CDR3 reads CASSSTGFSNQPQHF. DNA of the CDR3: TGTGCCAGCAGCTCGACAGGGTTTAGCAATCAGCCCCAGCATTTT.

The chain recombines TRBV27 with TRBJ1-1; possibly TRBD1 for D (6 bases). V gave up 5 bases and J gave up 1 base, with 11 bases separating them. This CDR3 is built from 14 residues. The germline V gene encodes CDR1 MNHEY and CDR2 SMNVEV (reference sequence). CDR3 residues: CASSDRLSNTEAFF. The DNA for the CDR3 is TGTGCCAGCAGTGACAGGTTATCGAACACTGAAGCTTTCTTT.

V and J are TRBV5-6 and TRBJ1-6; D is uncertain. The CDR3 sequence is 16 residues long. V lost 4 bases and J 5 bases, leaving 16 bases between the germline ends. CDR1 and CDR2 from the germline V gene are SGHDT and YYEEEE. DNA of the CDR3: TGTGCCAGCAGCCCCCTCCGGCGCCTAGATAATTCACCCCTCCACTTT. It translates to CASSPLRRLDNSPLHF.

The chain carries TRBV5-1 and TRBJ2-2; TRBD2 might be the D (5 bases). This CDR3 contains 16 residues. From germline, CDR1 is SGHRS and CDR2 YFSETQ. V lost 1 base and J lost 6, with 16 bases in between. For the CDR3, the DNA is TGCGCCAGCAGCTTGCGGGCGGGTACCCCCCCCGGGGAGCTGTTTTTT. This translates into CASSLRAGTPPGELFF.